These T cell receptor beta chains were read from a single sample in a study of blood T cell repertoires in COVID-19. Clones were read by immunoSEQ multiplex PCR, and TCRdb kept only the in-frame ones, dropping some. Of some 260,000 clones listed, about nine tenths are singletons. Material: PBMCs or T cells enriched from blood (not recorded which). The receptor set was obtained from a man between 40 and 49 years old who had recovered from COVID-19. Both conserved end residues are part of each CDR3. Each record gives: J gene, D gene, clone size, V gene, CDR3 protein, CDR3 DNA. A D gene is named only where the DNA matches it firmly. Size tells how often a clone was seen (once, few, many) or the class of an expanded clone, and some rows leave it out.

J gene: TRBJ2-1; D gene: .; clone size: .; V gene: TRBV5-4; CDR3 protein: CASSPASGALKFF; CDR3 DNA: TGTGCCAGCAGCCCGGCGAGCGGAGCCTTGAAGTTCTTC
J gene: TRBJ2-3; D gene: .; clone size: .; V gene: TRBV15; CDR3 protein: CATSRERGYSTDTQYF; CDR3 DNA: TGTGCCACCAGCAGAGAGCGGGGTTATAGCACAGATACGCAGTATTTT
J gene: TRBJ2-1; D gene: .; clone size: medium-sized; V gene: TRBV29-1; CDR3 protein: CSVGAPNNEQFF; CDR3 DNA: TGCAGCGTTGGGGCGCCAAACAATGAGCAGTTCTTC
J gene: TRBJ1-1; D gene: TRBD1; clone size: once; V gene: TRBV11-2; CDR3 protein: CASSTDRAPMNTEAFF; CDR3 DNA: TGTGCCAGCAGCACGGACAGGGCCCCAATGAACACTGAAGCTTTCTTT
J gene: TRBJ2-2; D gene: TRBD2; clone size: .; V gene: TRBV7-2; CDR3 protein: CASSLTSGRSSGELFF; CDR3 DNA: TGTGCCAGCAGCTTAACCAGCGGGAGAAGCTCGGGGGAGCTGTTTTTT
J gene: TRBJ2-5; D gene: .; clone size: .; V gene: TRBV5-1; CDR3 protein: CASRQSGTRGETQYF; CDR3 DNA: TGCGCCAGCAGGCAATCCGGGACCAGGGGAGAGACCCAGTACTTC
J gene: TRBJ1-2; D gene: .; clone size: .; V gene: TRBV19; CDR3 protein: CASRYFGVTLGANYGYTF; CDR3 DNA: TGTGCCAGTAGATACTTCGGCGTGACCCTGGGAGCTAACTATGGCTACACCTTC
J gene: TRBJ1-3; D gene: .; clone size: .; V gene: TRBV18; CDR3 protein: CASSRTSASGNTIYF; CDR3 DNA: TGTGCCAGCTCGCGGACTTCGGCCTCTGGAAACACCATATATTTT
J gene: TRBJ1-1; D gene: TRBD1; clone size: .; V gene: TRBV6-5; CDR3 protein: CASSYQQGGKNTEAFF; CDR3 DNA: TGTGCCAGCAGTTACCAACAGGGGGGAAAAAACACTGAAGCTTTCTTT
J gene: TRBJ2-1; D gene: TRBD2; clone size: few; V gene: TRBV7-9; CDR3 protein: CASSRPATSGGRQFF; CDR3 DNA: TGTGCCAGCAGCCGCCCGGCGACTAGCGGGGGGAGGCAGTTCTTC
J gene: TRBJ1-1; D gene: .; clone size: .; V gene: TRBV4-1; CDR3 protein: CASSQTNTPEAFF; CDR3 DNA: TGCGCCAGCAGCCAAACTAACACTCCTGAAGCTTTCTTT
J gene: TRBJ1-2; D gene: .; clone size: .; V gene: TRBV12-5; CDR3 protein: CASSETGFYGYTF; CDR3 DNA: TGTGCTAGCTCCGAGACAGGTTTCTATGGCTACACCTTC
J gene: TRBJ1-2; D gene: .; clone size: .; V gene: TRBV19; CDR3 protein: CASSIVLIRSRGRNYGYTF; CDR3 DNA: TGTGCCAGTAGTATAGTGCTCATTCGTTCGCGGGGGCGGAACTATGGCTACACCTTC
J gene: TRBJ1-1; D gene: .; clone size: once; V gene: TRBV30; CDR3 protein: CACRPRETEAFF; CDR3 DNA: TGTGCCTGCCGCCCCCGGGAGACTGAAGCTTTCTTT
J gene: TRBJ1-5; D gene: .; clone size: .; V gene: TRBV4-1; CDR3 protein: CASSQVQDSNQPQHF; CDR3 DNA: TGCGCCAGCAGCCAAGTCCAGGATAGCAATCAGCCCCAGCATTTT
J gene: TRBJ2-5; D gene: .; clone size: .; V gene: TRBV7-9; CDR3 protein: CASSLAGGRETQYF; CDR3 DNA: TGTGCCAGCAGCTTAGCGGGGGGGCGAGAGACCCAGTACTTC